These T cell receptor beta chains were read from a single sample in a study of shared clonotypes between healthy human individuals. Some clones are missing from TCRdb's copy, which holds only in-frame ones; the method was immunoSEQ multiplex PCR. The table has some 2 million clones, less than 95% seen once. The sequenced material came from naive CD8+ T cells sorted from blood. Every receptor here comes from a man aged 18 to 29 in good health. The CDR3 runs from the conserved cysteine through the conserved F or W. Fields, in order: CDR3 DNA, CDR3 protein, V gene, D gene, J gene, clone size. D genes are given only for firm matches. Only some rows state a clone size, as once, few, many or a class for expanded clones.

TGTGCCAGCAGCTTACGCAGGGGGCCGGCCCAGCCCCAGCATTTT,CASSLRRGPAQPQHF,TRBV5-5,TRBD1,TRBJ1-5,.
TGTGCCAGCACCACCGGGACAGGCGGCTACACCTTC,CASTTGTGGYTF,TRBV6-6,TRBD1,TRBJ1-2,.
TGTGCCAGCAGTTTAACACTCGAGGGGCAAAGCTCCTACAATGAGCAGTTCTTC,CASSLTLEGQSSYNEQFF,TRBV28,.,TRBJ2-1,.
TGTGCCAGCAGCCCCTTGGAAGCAGGGGACACAGATACGCAGTATTTT,CASSPLEAGDTDTQYF,TRBV9,.,TRBJ2-3,.
TGTGCCAGCAGTTGGACAGATCAAGAGACCCAGTACTTC,CASSWTDQETQYF,TRBV13,.,TRBJ2-5,.
TGCAGCGTTGTGCTGGGGCAAGATGGCTACACCTTC,CSVVLGQDGYTF,TRBV29-1,.,TRBJ1-2,.
TGCGCCAGCAGTGGACCTTGGGAGCAGTACTTC,CASSGPWEQYF,TRBV10-2,.,TRBJ2-7,.
TGTGCCAGCAGCGACAGGGGCGAGCAGTACTTC,CASSDRGEQYF,TRBV11-2,TRBD1,TRBJ2-7,.
TGTGCCAGCAGTTACTCGACGGGACAGACGTCCTACGAGCAGTACTTC,CASSYSTGQTSYEQYF,TRBV6-5,TRBD1,TRBJ2-7,.
TGTGCCAGTAGTATAGGAGTTCCCGGCCTTACTAATTCACCCCTCCACTTT,CASSIGVPGLTNSPLHF,TRBV19,.,TRBJ1-6,.
TGTGCCAGCATTGCGGGGGGCACAGATACGCAGTATTTT,CASIAGGTDTQYF,TRBV27,TRBD2,TRBJ2-3,.
TGCGCCAGCAGCTTTTGGGAGGGGGCCACGACTGAAGCTTTCTTT,CASSFWEGATTEAFF,TRBV5-1,TRBD1,TRBJ1-1,.
TGTGCCAGCAGCCCTTTGAGGGGTCTGAACACCGGGGAGCTGTTTTTT,CASSPLRGLNTGELFF,TRBV7-2,.,TRBJ2-2,.
TGTGCCAGCAGCCCCCCCGGGGGGCAGAACTACGAGCAGTACTTC,CASSPPGGQNYEQYF,TRBV9,.,TRBJ2-7,.
TGTGCCAGCAGTTACCAAAAGGGACAGGGATCCTACGAGCAGTACTTC,CASSYQKGQGSYEQYF,TRBV6-6,TRBD1,TRBJ2-7,.
TGTGCCAGCAGTTACAAACGACAGAACACAGATACGCAGTATTTT,CASSYKRQNTDTQYF,TRBV28,.,TRBJ2-3,.
TGTGCCAGCAGCTCCTTTGGTCTTGGGGGGCCGGATACGCAGTATTTT,CASSSFGLGGPDTQYF,TRBV13,.,TRBJ2-3,.
TGCGCCAGCAGCCAAGAGGGTTCTGCCCCAGGAAAACTGTTTTTT,CASSQEGSAPGKLFF,TRBV4-1,.,TRBJ1-4,once
TGCGCCACCGGGACAGGGGACACTGAAGCTTTCTTT,CATGTGDTEAFF,TRBV5-1,TRBD1,TRBJ1-1,.
TGTGCCAGCAGCCCCGGACTAGCGGTCCAAGAGACCCAGTACTTC,CASSPGLAVQETQYF,TRBV6-5,TRBD2,TRBJ2-5,.
TGTGCCAGCAGCCTATGGGACAGCTCCTATGGCTACACCTTC,CASSLWDSSYGYTF,TRBV14,TRBD1,TRBJ1-2,few
TGTGCCAGCAGCCCCGGGACTAGCGGGAGAATGGATACGCAGTATTTT,CASSPGTSGRMDTQYF,TRBV27,TRBD2,TRBJ2-3,once